The clone carrying this T cell receptor beta chain was observed a few times. The antigen remains unidentified. The data were obtained in a study of identical twins. The study's findings and limits: Cord blood beta clonotypes that were abundant carried fewer insertions, and memory repertoires showed no such trend. Instead of following the same donors, the conclusions were based on cross-sectional statistical analysis. For zero-insertion analyses, partial confounding could come from invariant MAIT and iNKT cells.

The V end lost 4 bases, the J end lost 0 bases, and 13 bases lay between the germline ends. This CDR3 region has 17 residues. Germline CDR1 MNHEY, CDR2 SVGEGT. cDNA carried unique molecular identifiers, and a universal primer site was added by template switching. Via MiXCR, TCRdb re-called the 5' RACE reads, giving one row per CDR3 protein. The sample holds about 890,000 distinct CDR3 sequences; more than 9% are singletons and the top ten take about 1.6%. The data also belong to a second study, concerning yellow fever vaccine responses in identical twins.

The sequenced sample was PBMCs. This sequence originates from a woman aged 18 to 35 in good health. The chain links TRBV6-2 or TRBV6-3 to TRBJ1-6; a weak D match, TRBD1 (5 bases). The CDR3 DNA reads TGTGCCAGCAGTTCCACCAGGGCTAGCTCCTATAATTCACCCCTCCACTTT. Protein sequence: CASSSTRASSYNSPLHF.